A single sample gave rise to the 3 T cell receptor beta chains below, sequenced in a study of T-cell reconstitution after alpha-beta-depleted transplantation in children. This sample's TCRbeta library carried unique molecular identifier barcodes. TCRdb re-derived calls from the PCR reads in MiXCR, one entry per CDR3 protein. This sample has roughly 490,000 distinct CDR3 sequences; roughly 10% occur once, and the top ten carry 13% to 15%. The sequenced sample was PBMCs, mostly from graft donor cells, obtained 180 days after TCRalphabeta/CD19-depleted stem cell transplant. Source of these receptors: a female patient aged 2-10 years who had a stem cell transplant for aplastic anemia, so the T cells may come from the graft donor.

This clonotype has just a few counts. V is TRBV7-2 and J is TRBJ2-1; 11 nucleotides line up with TRBD2. With V trimmed by 1 base and J by 7 bases, 6 bases remained unmatched. CDR1 and CDR2 (germline): SGHTA, FQGNSA. The CDR3 sequence is 16 residues long. CDR3 bases: TGTGCCAGCAGCTTAGGGGTAGCGGGAGGGCGGAATGAGCAGTTCTTC. Its translation is CASSLGVAGGRNEQFF.

This chain joins TRBV7-9 and TRBJ1-2, with 9 bases aligning to TRBD1. CDR1 SEHNR and CDR2 FQNEAQ come from the germline V gene (reference sequence). CDR3 length: 14 residues. V shed 5 bases and J 6 bases; nucleotides not matched to a gene: 7. The CDR3 region is CASSARTGEDGYTF. The DNA of the CDR3 is TGTGCCAGCAGCGCCCGGACAGGGGAGGATGGCTACACCTTC.

This clonotype showed up many times. V is TRBV5-5 and J is TRBJ2-1; possibly TRBD1 for D (6 bases). Germline CDR1 reads SGHKS; CDR2 reads YYEKEE (reference sequence). This CDR3 spans 18 amino acids. Trimming removed 5 bases at V and 4 bases at J, with 25 bases between. In nucleotides, the CDR3 is TGTGCCAGCAGTCTCTTGCCAACCAGGGGACCGGGGTACAATGAGCAGTTCTTC. This gives the protein CASSLLPTRGPGYNEQFF.